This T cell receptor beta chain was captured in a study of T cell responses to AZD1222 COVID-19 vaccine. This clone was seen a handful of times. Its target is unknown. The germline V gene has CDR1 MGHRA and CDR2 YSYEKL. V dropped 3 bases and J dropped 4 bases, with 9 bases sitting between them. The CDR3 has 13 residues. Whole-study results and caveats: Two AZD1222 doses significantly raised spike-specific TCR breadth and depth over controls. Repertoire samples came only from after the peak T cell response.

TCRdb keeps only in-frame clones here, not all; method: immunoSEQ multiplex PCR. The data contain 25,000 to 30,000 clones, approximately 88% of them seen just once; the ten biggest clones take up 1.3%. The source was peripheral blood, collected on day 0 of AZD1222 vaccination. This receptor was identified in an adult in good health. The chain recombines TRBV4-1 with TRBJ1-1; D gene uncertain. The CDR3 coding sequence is TGCGCCAGCAGCCAGAGAATCGGCACTGAAGCTTTCTTT. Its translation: CASSQRIGTEAFF.